The 29 T cell receptor beta chains below were found in one sample sequenced in a study of glioma-infiltrating T cells after dendritic cell vaccination. Clones were read by immunoSEQ multiplex PCR, and TCRdb kept only the in-frame ones, dropping some. The sample includes approximately 82,000 clones, approximately 90% seen only once; the top ten take under 4%. Sequences were derived from blood, sampled before dendritic cell vaccination. All receptors come from a human donor with glioblastoma.

The CDR3 DNA is TGTGCCAGCAGCGATGAGGGGGAGAGCGGGAGCTCCCCCTACGAGCAGTACTTC. Translated, it gives CASSDEGESGSSPYEQYF. V is TRBV9 and J is TRBJ2-7; 8 nucleotides agree with TRBD2. V was clipped by 3 bases and J by 2 bases; unmatched bases: 16. Germline V gives CDR1 SGDLS, CDR2 YYNGEE. CDR3 length: 18 residues.

The rearrangement joins TRBV15 to TRBJ1-1; the match to TRBD1 covers 8 bases. After removal of 5 bases from V and 0 bases from J, the junction contained 5 bases not matched to a gene. Germline loops: CDR1 LNHNV, CDR2 YYDKDF (reference sequence). This CDR3 has 15 amino acids. In nucleotides, the CDR3 is TGTGCCACCAGCGCATCGGGACAGGTGAACACTGAAGCTTTCTTT. Protein: CATSASGQVNTEAFF. Using reference TRBV15 and TRBJ1-1 for the parts outside the CDR3, the full variable domain is DAMVIQNPRYQVTQFGKPVTLSCSQTLNHNVMYWYQQKSSQAPKLLFHYYDKDFNNEADTPDNFQSRRPNTSFCFLDIRSPGLGDTAMYLCATSASGQVNTEAFFGQGTRLTVV.

This clone occurred once. The V gene is TRBV27, the J gene TRBJ1-2, with a possible D match to TRBD1 (6 bases). The CDR3 is 13 amino acids. The ends were cut back, 8 bases at V and 3 bases at J, with 13 bases in the middle. Looked up from germline, CDR1 is MNHEY and CDR2 is SMNVEV (reference sequence). The CDR3 DNA sequence: TGTGCCAGCCGCGACAGGTCGGACTATGGCTACACCTTC. It is translated as CASRDRSDYGYTF.

The rearrangement joins TRBV30 to TRBJ2-2; TRBD2 matches 10 bases. Germline CDR1 is GTSNPN and CDR2 is SVGIG (reference sequence). This CDR3 has 17 residues. Losses at the gene ends were 3 bases for V and 0 bases for J; bases not matched to a gene: 7. The CDR3 bases are TGTGCCTGGAGCCCGGGACTAGCGATAACGAACACCGGGGAGCTGTTTTTT. It encodes CAWSPGLAITNTGELFF.

Concerning this clone: A read error may account for a junction end that differs from germline. This sequence joins TRBV28 and TRBJ2-3, with 10 nucleotides matching TRBD1. The CDR3 contains 15 residues. The germline CDR1 and CDR2 sequences are MDHEN and SYDVKM. CDR3 in amino acids: CASTVGDRGTDTQYF. The CDR3 coding sequence is TGTGCCAGCACCGTAGGGGACAGGGGCACGGATACGCAGTATTTT.

The rearrangement links TRBV19 to TRBJ1-5, with 7 bases fitting TRBD1. This CDR3 is built from 15 residues. Germline V gene data show CDR1 as LNHDA and CDR2 as SQIVND (reference sequence). V was pared by 5 bases and J by 5 bases, with 9 bases of the junction left unmatched. CDR3 region: CASSLVRGRDQPQHF. The CDR3 nucleotides read TGTGCCAGTAGTCTCGTGAGGGGGCGAGATCAGCCCCAGCATTTT.

The chain couples TRBV7-8 to TRBJ2-5, with 7 nucleotides matching TRBD2. Germline-derived CDR1 and CDR2 are SGHVS and FQNEAQ. Trimming took 8 bases from V and 5 from J; bases not matched to a gene: 11. This CDR3 spans 14 amino acids. The CDR3 is CASLGRGSGETQYF. The CDR3 region has the DNA TGTGCCAGCTTGGGGAGGGGATCGGGGGAGACCCAGTACTTC.

With respect to this clone: Other DNA sequences in the sample encode the same CDR3. The V and J genes are TRBV27 and TRBJ1-5, with TRBD1 as a possible D gene (6 bases). Germline CDR1 is MNHEY and CDR2 is SMNVEV (reference sequence). CDR3 length equals 14 residues. Trimming took off 2 bases at V and 5 bases at J, with 10 bases between the two ends. The CDR3 DNA reads as TGTGCCAGCAGTTTACTAGGGGGTGATCAGCCCCAGCATTTT. It encodes CASSLLGGDQPQHF.

The V and J genes are TRBV6-1 and TRBJ2-5; D is perhaps TRBD1 (5 bases). The DNA end lines up better with TRBJ2-7; the J call may be wrong. The CDR3 is made up of 13 amino acids. CDR1 is MNHNS, CDR2 SASEGT, per germline. This CDR3 is CASSVHQGLEQYF. CDR3 nucleotides: TGTGCCAGCAGTGTCCATCAGGGCCTCGAGCAGTACTTC.

The V and J genes are TRBV6-6 and TRBJ1-1; 7 nucleotides agree with TRBD1. Per the germline V gene, CDR1 is MNHNY and CDR2 is SVGAGI (reference sequence). Trimming at V came to 7 bases and at J to 2 bases, leaving 13 bases not matched to a gene. There are 16 residues in the CDR3. The CDR3, as DNA: TGTGCCAGCAATTGGGCCGGGACAGAGTATAACACTGAAGCTTTCTTT. As protein: CASNWAGTEYNTEAFF.

The J gene is TRBJ2-7, the V gene TRBV5-1; a possible D gene is TRBD1 (5 bases). CDR3 size: 15 residues. Germline assignment: CDR1 SGHRS and CDR2 YFSETQ. The germline V and J ends were trimmed by 2 bases and 0 bases, with 12 bases remaining between them. CDR3 in amino acids: CASSLGHTGSYEQYF. The CDR3 coding sequence is TGCGCCAGCAGCTTAGGACATACCGGCTCCTACGAGCAGTACTTC.

This chain joins TRBV6-6 and TRBJ1-2; possible D gene TRBD1, 6 bases. V was clipped by 0 bases and J by 8 bases, with 13 bases between them. From germline, CDR1 is MNHNY and CDR2 SVGAGI (reference sequence). CDR3 length: 14 amino acids. The CDR3 spells CASSYSRGSGGYTF. The CDR3 nucleotides are TGTGCCAGCAGTTACTCGAGGGGGAGTGGAGGCTACACCTTC.

This rearrangement joins TRBV9 to TRBJ2-7; 11 positions agree with TRBD1. CDR1 is SGDLS, CDR2 YYNGEE, per germline. The CDR3 totals 15 residues. Germline trimming cut 2 bases from V and 2 bases from J; bases unmatched to any gene: 3. CDR3 in amino acids: CASSVGTGGTYEQYF. In nucleotides, the CDR3 is TGTGCCAGCAGCGTGGGGACAGGGGGGACCTACGAGCAGTACTTC.

Here the CDR3 reads CASSLLANEQFF. DNA of the CDR3: TGTGCCAGCAGCTTACTCGCGAATGAGCAGTTCTTC. This chain connects TRBV7-9 to TRBJ2-1; D is unresolved. Deletions cut 2 bases from V and 7 bases from J, with 6 bases between. CDR1 and CDR2 (germline): SEHNR, FQNEAQ (reference sequence). This CDR3 has 12 amino acids.

V usage is TRBV20-1 and J usage is TRBJ2-1, with a tentative D call TRBD2 (5 bases). This CDR3 spans 11 amino acids. Looked up from germline, CDR1 is DFQATT and CDR2 is SNEGSKA (reference sequence). The V end was cut by 4 bases, the J end by 11 bases, with 12 bases between. This CDR3 is CSANSGLKQFF. CDR3 bases: TGCAGTGCTAATAGTGGACTTAAGCAGTTCTTC.

J is TRBJ2-7 and V is TRBV11-3; 7 bases agree with TRBD2. This CDR3 region has 13 residues. CDR1 SGHNT and CDR2 YENEEA come from the germline V gene. Germline trimming cut 3 bases from V and 2 bases from J; bases unmatched to any gene: 1. The CDR3 nucleotides are TGTGCCAGCAGCTTTGGGACTACCTACGAGCAGTACTTC. It codes for CASSFGTTYEQYF.

This clone was seen just once. V usage is TRBV2 and J usage is TRBJ2-5; the match to TRBD1 covers 9 bases. The germline V gene encodes CDR1 SNHLY and CDR2 FYNNEI. V gave up 5 bases and J gave up 5 bases; unmatched junction bases: 12. CDR3 length equals 16 residues. In DNA, the CDR3 is TGTGCCAGCAGTACCTCCGGGACAGGGTTTGGGGAGACCCAGTACTTC. Amino acid sequence: CASSTSGTGFGETQYF.

V usage is TRBV5-6 and J usage is TRBJ2-3, with 7 bases fitting TRBD2. This CDR3 comprises 16 residues. CDR1 is SGHDT and CDR2 is YYEEEE in the germline V gene. The V and J ends lost 4 bases and 1 base, in that order; junction bases with no gene match: 9. The chain's CDR3 is CASSLWGRGGTDTQYF. The CDR3 region has the DNA TGTGCCAGCAGCCTCTGGGGACGGGGGGGCACAGATACGCAGTATTTT. Combining the CDR3 with reference TRBV5-6 and TRBJ2-3 gives the whole variable domain DAGVTQSPTHLIKTRGQQVTLRCSPKSGHDTVSWYQQALGQGPQFIFQYYEEEERQRGNFPDRFSGHQFPNYSSELNVNALLLGDSALYLCASSLWGRGGTDTQYFGPGTRLTVL.

The chain joins TRBV30 to TRBJ2-7; 7 nucleotides match TRBD1. The CDR3 spans 15 residues. The ends lost 4 bases at V and 7 bases at J; junction bases unmatched: 16. Germline lookup yields CDR1 GTSNPN and CDR2 SVGIG (reference sequence). Here the CDR3 DNA reads TGTGCCTGGATGCAACCCCGGGACAGTACGCGGGAGCAGTACTTC. Its protein is CAWMQPRDSTREQYF.

CDR3 in amino acids: CASSLSGLTNEKLFF. CDR3 in DNA: TGTGCCAGCAGCCTTAGCGGACTAACTAATGAAAAACTGTTTTTT. The rearrangement links TRBV7-6 to TRBJ1-4; D remains unclear. The CDR3 is 15 amino acids. Germline V lookup: CDR1 SGHVS, CDR2 FNYEAQ. V lost 5 bases, J lost 1 base, and 11 bases lay in between.

The J gene is TRBJ1-1, the V gene TRBV7-2; 9 bases map to TRBD1. V lost 1 base to trimming and J lost 7 bases; unmatched junction nucleotides: 4. This CDR3 is 14 amino acids long. Germline V CDR1 and CDR2: SGHTA, FQGNSA. CDR3 amino acids: CASSLVGQGLEAFF. The CDR3 region has the DNA TGTGCCAGCAGCTTAGTGGGACAGGGTCTTGAAGCTTTCTTT.

Written as DNA, the CDR3 is TGTGCCAGCAGCGCAGTAGCGGGGGGTAATACGCAGTATTTT. Protein product: CASSAVAGGNTQYF. The V and J genes are TRBV9 and TRBJ2-3; 10 bases match TRBD2. The CDR3 runs 14 residues. The germline V gene encodes CDR1 SGDLS and CDR2 YYNGEE. V was pared by 3 bases and J by 7 bases, with 5 bases of the junction left unmatched. Looking up the rest from reference TRBV9 and TRBJ2-3 gives the full variable domain: DSGVTQTPKHLITATGQRVTLRCSPRSGDLSVYWYQQSLDQGLQFLIQYYNGEERAKGNILERFSAQQFPDLHSELNLSSLELGDSALYFCASSAVAGGNTQYFGPGTRLTVL.

V gene TRBV6-5 combines with J gene TRBJ1-2; no clear D. The CDR3 sequence is 13 residues long. V shed 10 bases and J shed 1 base, with 13 bases lying between them. Germline V gene data show CDR1 as MNHEY and CDR2 as SVGAGI. As DNA, the CDR3 is TGTGCCACCAAGAGAGGAGTTAACTATGGCTACACCTTC. Its protein is CATKRGVNYGYTF.

V is TRBV5-1 and J is TRBJ2-1, with 7 bases matching TRBD2. Germline CDR1 reads SGHRS; CDR2 reads YFSETQ. The CDR3 has 16 amino acids. V lost 4 bases and J lost 0; bases outside the gene matches: 7. The DNA of the CDR3 is TGCGCCAGCAGCGGATCTAGCGGTTACTCCTACAATGAGCAGTTCTTC. Amino acid sequence: CASSGSSGYSYNEQFF.

In this sample, this clone turned up once. The chain joins TRBV15 to TRBJ2-1, with 14 bases fitting TRBD2. Unmatched junction bases numbered 6, after V lost 5 bases and J lost 6 bases. There are 16 residues in the CDR3. CDR1 is LNHNV, CDR2 YYDKDF, per germline (reference sequence). CDR3 sequence (DNA): TGTGCCACCAGCCCAAGACTAGCGGGAGGGGGCAATGAGCAGTTCTTC. Its protein is CATSPRLAGGGNEQFF.

The V call is TRBV6-6, the J call TRBJ2-1, with TRBD2 matching over 9 bases. Germline-derived CDR1 and CDR2 are MNHNY and SVGAGI (reference sequence). This CDR3 is built from 15 residues. V was clipped by 0 bases and J by 7 bases; unmatched bases: 4. The CDR3 region has the DNA TGTGCCAGCAGTTACTCGGGGACTAGCAATAATGAGCAGTTCTTC. As protein: CASSYSGTSNNEQFF.

About this clone: The germline gene is not matched at one end of the junction; a read error may be the cause. The genes are TRBV7-7 and TRBJ1-5, with D hard to call. Looked up from germline, CDR1 is SSHAT and CDR2 is FNYEAQ (reference sequence). The CDR3 runs to 13 residues. The CDR3 here is CASSLDLSQPQHF. The DNA for the CDR3 is TGTGCTAGCAGCTTAGATCTGAGTCAGCCCCAGCATTTT. The complete variable domain, with remaining parts taken from reference TRBV7-7 and TRBJ1-5, reads GAGVSQSPRYKVTKRGQDVTLRCDPISSHATLYWYQQALGQGPEFLTYFNYEAQPDKSGLPSDRFSAERPEGSISTLTIQRTEQRDSAMYRCASSLDLSQPQHFGDGTRLSIL.

The gene calls are TRBV5-8 and TRBJ1-5, with TRBD1 as a possible D gene (6 bases). Per the germline V gene, CDR1 is SGHTS and CDR2 is YDEGEE. V lost 4 bases to trimming and J lost 0 bases, with 11 bases between them. There are 15 residues in the CDR3. The CDR3 is CASSGQTYSNQPQHF. The CDR3 DNA reads as TGTGCCAGCAGCGGACAGACGTATAGCAATCAGCCCCAGCATTTT.

The V gene is TRBV6-6, the J gene TRBJ2-7; D may be TRBD1 (6 bases). The V end lost 2 bases, the J end lost 1 base, and 9 bases lay between the germline ends. This CDR3 region has 14 residues. Germline CDR1 is MNHNY and CDR2 is SVGAGI (reference sequence). CDR3 protein: CASSYTRGSYEQYF. The CDR3 DNA sequence: TGTGCCAGCAGTTACACCAGGGGATCCTACGAGCAGTACTTC.